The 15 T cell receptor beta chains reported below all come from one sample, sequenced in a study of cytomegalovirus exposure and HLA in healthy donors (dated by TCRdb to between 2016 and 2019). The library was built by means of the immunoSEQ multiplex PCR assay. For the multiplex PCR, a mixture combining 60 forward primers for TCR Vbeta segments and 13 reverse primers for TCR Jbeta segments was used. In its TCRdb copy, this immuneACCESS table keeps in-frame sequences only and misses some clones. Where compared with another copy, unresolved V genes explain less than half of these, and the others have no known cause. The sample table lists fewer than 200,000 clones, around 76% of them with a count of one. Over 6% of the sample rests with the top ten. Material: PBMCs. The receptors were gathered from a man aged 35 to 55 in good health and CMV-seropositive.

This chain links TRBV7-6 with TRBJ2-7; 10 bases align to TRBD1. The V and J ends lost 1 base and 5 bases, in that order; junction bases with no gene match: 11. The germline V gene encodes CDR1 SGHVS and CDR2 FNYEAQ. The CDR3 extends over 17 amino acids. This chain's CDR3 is CASSLGATGTGAHEQYF. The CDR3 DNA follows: TGTGCCAGCAGCTTAGGGGCTACCGGGACAGGGGCCCACGAGCAGTACTTC.

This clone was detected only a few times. CDR3 residues: CASPYAGTKGEKLFF. The CDR3 nucleotides read TGTGCCAGCCCTTACGCCGGGACAAAGGGTGAAAAACTGTTTTTT. The rearrangement links TRBV6-5 to TRBJ1-4, with a possible D match to TRBD1 (6 bases). CDR3 length: 15 residues. Germline V gene data show CDR1 as MNHEY and CDR2 as SVGAGI. V gave up 8 bases and J gave up 7 bases, with 20 bases separating them.

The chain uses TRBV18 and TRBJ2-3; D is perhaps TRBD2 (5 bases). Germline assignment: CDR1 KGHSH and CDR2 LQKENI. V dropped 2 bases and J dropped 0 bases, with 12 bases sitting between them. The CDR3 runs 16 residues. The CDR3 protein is CASSPAGPGSTDTQYF. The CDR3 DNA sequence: TGTGCCAGCTCACCAGCTGGGCCGGGAAGCACAGATACGCAGTATTTT.

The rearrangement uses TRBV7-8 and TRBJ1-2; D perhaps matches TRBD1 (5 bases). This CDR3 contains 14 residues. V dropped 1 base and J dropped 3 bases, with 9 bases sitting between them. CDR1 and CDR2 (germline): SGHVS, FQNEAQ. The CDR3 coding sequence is TGTGCCAGCAGCTTAGGGGGCAGGGACTATGGCTACACCTTC. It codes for CASSLGGRDYGYTF. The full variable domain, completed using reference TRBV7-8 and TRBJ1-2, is GAGVSQSPRYKVAKRGQDVALRCDPISGHVSLFWYQQALGQGPEFLTYFQNEAQLDKSGLPSDRFFAERPEGSVSTLKIQRTQQEDSAVYLCASSLGGRDYGYTFGSGTRLTVV.

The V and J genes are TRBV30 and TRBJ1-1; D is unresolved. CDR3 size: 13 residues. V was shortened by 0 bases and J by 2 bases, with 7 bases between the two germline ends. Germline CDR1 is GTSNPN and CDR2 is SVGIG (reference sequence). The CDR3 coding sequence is TGTGCCTGGAGTGTCAACAGAAACACTGAAGCTTTCTTT. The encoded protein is CAWSVNRNTEAFF.

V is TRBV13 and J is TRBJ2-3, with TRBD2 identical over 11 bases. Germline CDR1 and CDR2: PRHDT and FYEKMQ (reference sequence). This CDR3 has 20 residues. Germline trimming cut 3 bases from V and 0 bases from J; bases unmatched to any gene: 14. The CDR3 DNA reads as TGTGCCAGCAGCTTGGATCCGCTAGCGGGAGGAGGAAGAAGCACAGATACGCAGTATTTT. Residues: CASSLDPLAGGGRSTDTQYF.

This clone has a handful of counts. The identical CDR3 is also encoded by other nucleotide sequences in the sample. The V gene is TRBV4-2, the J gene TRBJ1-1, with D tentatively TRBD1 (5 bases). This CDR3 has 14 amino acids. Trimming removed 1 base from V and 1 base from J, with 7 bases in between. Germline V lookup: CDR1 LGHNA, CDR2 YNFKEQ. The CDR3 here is CASSQAGGNTEAFF. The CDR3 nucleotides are TGTGCCAGCAGCCAAGCCGGGGGGAACACTGAAGCTTTCTTT.

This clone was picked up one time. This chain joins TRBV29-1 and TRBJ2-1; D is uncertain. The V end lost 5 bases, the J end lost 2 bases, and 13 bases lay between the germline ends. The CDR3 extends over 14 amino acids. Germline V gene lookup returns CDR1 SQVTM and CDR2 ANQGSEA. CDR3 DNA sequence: TGCAGCGTTCCAGCTAATCTAGCCTACAATGAGCAGTTCTTC. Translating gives CSVPANLAYNEQFF.

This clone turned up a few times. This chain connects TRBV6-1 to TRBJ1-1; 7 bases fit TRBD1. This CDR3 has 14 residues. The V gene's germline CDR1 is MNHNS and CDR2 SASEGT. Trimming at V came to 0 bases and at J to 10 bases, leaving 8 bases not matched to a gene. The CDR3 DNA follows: TGTGCCAGCAGTGAAGCAACCAACAGGGGCGGAGCTTTCTTT. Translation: CASSEATNRGGAFF.

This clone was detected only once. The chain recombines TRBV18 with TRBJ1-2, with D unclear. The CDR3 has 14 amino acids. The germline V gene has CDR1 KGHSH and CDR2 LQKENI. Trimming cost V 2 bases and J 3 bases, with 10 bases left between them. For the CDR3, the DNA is TGTGCCAGCTCACCAGCCCGGGGTGACTATGGCTACACCTTC. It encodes CASSPARGDYGYTF.

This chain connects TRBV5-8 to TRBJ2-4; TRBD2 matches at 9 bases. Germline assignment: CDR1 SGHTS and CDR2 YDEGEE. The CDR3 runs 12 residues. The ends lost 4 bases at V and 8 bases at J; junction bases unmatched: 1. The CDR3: CASSRGGDIQYF. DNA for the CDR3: TGTGCCAGCAGCCGCGGGGGGGACATTCAGTACTTC.

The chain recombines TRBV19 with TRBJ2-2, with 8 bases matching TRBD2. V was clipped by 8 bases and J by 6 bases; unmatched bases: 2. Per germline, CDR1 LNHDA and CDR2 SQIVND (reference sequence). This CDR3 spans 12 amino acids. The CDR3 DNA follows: TGTGCCAGTCGGGAGGGGCCCGGGGAGCTGTTTTTT. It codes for CASREGPGELFF. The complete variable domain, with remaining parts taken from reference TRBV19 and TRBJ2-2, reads DGGITQSPKYLFRKEGQNVTLSCEQNLNHDAMYWYRQDPGQGLRLIYYSQIVNDFQKGDIAEGYSVSREKKESFPLTVTSAQKNPTAFYLCASREGPGELFFGEGSRLTVL.

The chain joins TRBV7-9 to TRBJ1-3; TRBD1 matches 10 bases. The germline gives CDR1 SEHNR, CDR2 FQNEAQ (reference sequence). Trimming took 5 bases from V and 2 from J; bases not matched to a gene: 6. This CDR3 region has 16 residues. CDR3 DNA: TGTGCCAGCAGCACTAGACAGGGGGCAGCTGGAAACACCATATATTTT. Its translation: CASSTRQGAAGNTIYF.

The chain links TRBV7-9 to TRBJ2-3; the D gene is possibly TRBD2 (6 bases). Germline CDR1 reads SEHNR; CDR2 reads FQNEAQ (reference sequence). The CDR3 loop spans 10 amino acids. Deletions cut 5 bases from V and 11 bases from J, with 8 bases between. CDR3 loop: CASSGGGQYF. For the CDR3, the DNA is TGTGCCAGCAGCGGGGGAGGGCAGTATTTT.

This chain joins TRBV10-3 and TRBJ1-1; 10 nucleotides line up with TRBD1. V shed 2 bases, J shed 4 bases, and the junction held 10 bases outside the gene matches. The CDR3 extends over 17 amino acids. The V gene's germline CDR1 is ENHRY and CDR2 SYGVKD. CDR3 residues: CAISELRGRTGGTEAFF. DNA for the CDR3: TGTGCCATCAGTGAGCTGCGAGGGCGGACAGGGGGCACTGAAGCTTTCTTT.